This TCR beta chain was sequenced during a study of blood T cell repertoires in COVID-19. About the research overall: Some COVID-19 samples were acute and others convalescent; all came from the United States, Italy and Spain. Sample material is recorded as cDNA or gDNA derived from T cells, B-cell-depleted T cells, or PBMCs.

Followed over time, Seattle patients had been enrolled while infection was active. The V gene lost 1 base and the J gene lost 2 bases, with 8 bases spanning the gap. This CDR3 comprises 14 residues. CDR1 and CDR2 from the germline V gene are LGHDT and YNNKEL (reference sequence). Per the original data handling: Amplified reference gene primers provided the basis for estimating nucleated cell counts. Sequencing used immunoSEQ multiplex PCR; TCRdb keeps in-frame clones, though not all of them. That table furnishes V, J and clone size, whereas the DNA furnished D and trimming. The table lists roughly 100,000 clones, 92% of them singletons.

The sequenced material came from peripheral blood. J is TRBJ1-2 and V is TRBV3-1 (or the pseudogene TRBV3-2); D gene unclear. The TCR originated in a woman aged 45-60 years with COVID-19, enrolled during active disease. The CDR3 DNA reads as TGTGCCAGCAGCCAAGGGACTTCCAACTATGGCTACACCTTC. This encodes CASSQGTSNYGYTF.